This T cell receptor (beta chain) was identified during a study of blood T cell repertoires in COVID-19. Study-wide context: T cells, B-cell-depleted T cells, or PBMCs supplied cDNA or gDNA.

Sequencing was performed with immunoSEQ multiplex PCR; in TCRdb, only in-frame clones are kept and a portion is missing. The sample has some 120,000 clones, 88% seen once. Only one count was recorded for this clone. V was pared by 0 bases and J by 1 base, with 10 bases between. This CDR3 spans 17 amino acids. Germline V gives CDR1 LGHNT, CDR2 FRNRAP. Material for sequencing was peripheral blood. This clonotype was sampled from a man aged 45 to 65 with acute or convalescent COVID-19. V is TRBV12-5 and J is TRBJ2-6; TRBD1 might be the D (5 bases). The CDR3 nucleotides are TGTGCTAGTGGTTTGGTACTATCAGGGTCTGGGGCCAACGTCCTGACTTTC. Translated: CASGLVLSGSGANVLTF. The complete variable domain, with remaining parts taken from reference TRBV12-5 and TRBJ2-6, reads DARVTQTPRHKVTEMGQEVTMRCQPILGHNTVFWYRQTMMQGLELLAYFRNRAPLDDSGMPKDRFSAEMPDATLATLKIQPSEPRDSAVYFCASGLVLSGSGANVLTFGAGSRLTVL.